These 14 T cell receptor beta chains came from one sample sequenced in a study of blood T cell repertoires in COVID-19. Measured with immunoSEQ multiplex PCR; TCRdb has only the in-frame clones, and not every one. There are more than 150,000 clones in the sample; almost 80% occur only once, and about 28% lies in the top ten. The sample was peripheral blood. Receptors were obtained from a woman in her seventies with acute or convalescent COVID-19.

The rearrangement links TRBV10-3 to TRBJ1-5, with D possibly matching TRBD1 (6 bases). The CDR3 spans 15 residues. CDR1 ENHRY and CDR2 SYGVKD come from the germline V gene. Trimming stripped 4 bases from V and 5 bases from J, with 15 bases between. CDR3 residues: CAISAVWDTHQPQHF. CDR3 bases: TGTGCCATCAGTGCGGTGTGGGACACACATCAGCCCCAGCATTTT.

This clone was recorded only once. This chain links TRBV6-1 with TRBJ2-7; 11 nucleotides agree with TRBD2. The CDR3 contains 15 residues. Germline CDR1 is MNHNS and CDR2 is SASEGT. Trimming removed 2 bases from V and 3 bases from J; junction bases left unmatched: 3. The CDR3 sequence: CASSETGTSGYEQYF. The CDR3 region has the DNA TGTGCCAGCAGTGAAACCGGGACTAGCGGCTACGAGCAGTACTTC.

CDR3 nucleotides: TGTGCCAGCAGTTACAGAACTAGCGGGAACACAGATACGCAGTATTTT. Its translation: CASSYRTSGNTDTQYF. The chain has TRBV6-6 and TRBJ2-3, with TRBD2 matching over 10 bases. The trim removed 2 bases at V and 2 bases at J, leaving 4 bases unmatched. The CDR3 length is 16 residues. The germline V gene encodes CDR1 MNHNY and CDR2 SVGAGI (reference sequence).

This sequence joins TRBV11-1 and TRBJ2-1, with TRBD2 identical over 10 bases. Germline lookup yields CDR1 SGHAT and CDR2 FQDESV (reference sequence). CDR3 length: 16 amino acids. J was trimmed by 4 bases and V by 6 bases; bases with no gene match: 9. CDR3 sequence (DNA): TGTGCCAGCAGATCGACTAGCGGGTTTCGTTACAATGAGCAGTTCTTC. Translating it yields CASRSTSGFRYNEQFF. Filled out from reference TRBV11-1 and TRBJ2-1, the complete variable domain reads EAEVAQSPRYKITEKSQAVAFWCDPISGHATLYWYRQILGQGPELLVQFQDESVVDDSQLPKDRFSAERLKGVDSTLKIQPAELGDSAMYLCASRSTSGFRYNEQFFGPGTRLTVL.

This clone occurred a few times. V gene TRBV25-1 combines with J gene TRBJ1-4, with D maybe TRBD1 (5 bases). The CDR3 sequence is 13 residues long. Germline loops: CDR1 MGHDK, CDR2 SYGVNS. Trimming pared 2 bases from V and 8 bases from J, leaving 9 bases between. The DNA for the CDR3 is TGTGCCAGCAGTGAAGGGGGGGAGGAAAAACTGTTTTTT. Residues: CASSEGGEEKLFF.

In nucleotides, the CDR3 is TGTGCCAGCAGTTGGGACACTGACGGATCACCCCTCCACTTT. As protein: CASSWDTDGSPLHF. This chain joins TRBV7-9 and TRBJ1-6, with a possible D match to TRBD1 (6 bases). V was pared by 6 bases and J by 10 bases, with 16 bases between. Germline lookup yields CDR1 SEHNR and CDR2 FQNEAQ (reference sequence). There are 14 residues in the CDR3.

V gene TRBV7-2 combines with J gene TRBJ1-1; D uncertain. Trimming left V 0 bases short and J 6 bases short, with 8 bases between. The germline V gene encodes CDR1 SGHTA and CDR2 FQGNSA. The CDR3 has 13 amino acids. CDR3 sequence (DNA): TGTGCCAGCAGCTTAGCAAGGGAGTCTGAAGCTTTCTTT. It specifies CASSLARESEAFF.

In DNA form, the CDR3 reads TGTGCCAGCAGCCCCCAGACAGGGAGGTACGAGCAGTACTTC. It specifies CASSPQTGRYEQYF. The rearrangement links TRBV14 to TRBJ2-7; tentatively, D is TRBD1 (7 bases). The germline V gene has CDR1 SGHDN and CDR2 FVKESK. The V end lost 4 bases, the J end lost 4 bases, and 14 bases lay between the germline ends. The CDR3 extends over 14 amino acids.

This rearrangement joins TRBV11-2 to TRBJ2-7; weak D call: TRBD1 (6 bases). Germline V gene lookup returns CDR1 SGHAT and CDR2 FQNNGV. V gave up 3 bases and J gave up 2 bases, with 11 bases separating them. CDR3 size: 14 residues. For the CDR3, the DNA is TGTGCCAGCAGCTTGTTTGCAGGGGCCTACGAGCAGTACTTC. Its translation: CASSLFAGAYEQYF.

The rearrangement links TRBV2 to TRBJ2-7, with unresolved D. CDR3 length: 15 amino acids. In germline, CDR1 is SNHLY, CDR2 FYNNEI. Trimming cost V 5 bases and J 0 bases, with 14 bases left between them. The CDR3 sequence is CASSRQKESSYEQYF. The DNA for the CDR3 is TGTGCCAGCAGTCGACAAAAAGAGAGCTCCTACGAGCAGTACTTC. The full variable domain, with the rest looked up from reference TRBV2 and TRBJ2-7, is EPEVTQTPSHQVTQMGQEVILRCVPISNHLYFYWYRQILGQKVEFLVSFYNNEISEKSEIFDDQFSVERPDGSNFTLKIRSTKLEDSAMYFCASSRQKESSYEQYFGPGTRLTVT.

The J gene is TRBJ2-1, the V gene TRBV2; TRBD2 aligns across 11 bases. Germline V gives CDR1 SNHLY, CDR2 FYNNEI. There are 15 residues in the CDR3. V dropped 6 bases and J dropped 6; count of bases not matched to a gene: 7. This CDR3 is CASRKTSGSSNEQFF. CDR3 nucleotide sequence: TGTGCCAGCAGGAAAACTAGCGGGAGCAGCAATGAGCAGTTCTTC.

Here the CDR3 reads CASSPGGRQPQHF. In DNA form, the CDR3 reads TGTGCCAGCAGTCCAGGGGGCAGGCAGCCCCAGCATTTT. The chain couples TRBV12-3 or TRBV12-4 to TRBJ1-5; 8 bases align to TRBD1. This CDR3 has 13 residues. The V segment lost 5 bases and the J segment 7 bases; nucleotides outside the gene matches: 4.

The V and J genes are TRBV2 and TRBJ1-5, with D tentatively TRBD1 (5 bases). Trimming removed 2 bases at V and 3 bases at J, with 20 bases between. The CDR3 has 18 residues. From germline, CDR1 is SNHLY and CDR2 FYNNEI. CDR3 region: CASSERGGAGPVNQPQHF. The CDR3 DNA reads as TGTGCCAGCAGTGAACGGGGAGGCGCGGGACCCGTCAATCAGCCCCAGCATTTT.

The chain links TRBV2 to TRBJ1-5, with D hard to call. Deletions cut 6 bases from V and 7 bases from J, with 13 bases between. Germline lookup yields CDR1 SNHLY and CDR2 FYNNEI. The CDR3 loop spans 13 amino acids. Written as DNA, the CDR3 is TGTGCCAGCAGCCCCGGAGGAGAACAGCCCCAGCATTTT. Its protein is CASSPGGEQPQHF.